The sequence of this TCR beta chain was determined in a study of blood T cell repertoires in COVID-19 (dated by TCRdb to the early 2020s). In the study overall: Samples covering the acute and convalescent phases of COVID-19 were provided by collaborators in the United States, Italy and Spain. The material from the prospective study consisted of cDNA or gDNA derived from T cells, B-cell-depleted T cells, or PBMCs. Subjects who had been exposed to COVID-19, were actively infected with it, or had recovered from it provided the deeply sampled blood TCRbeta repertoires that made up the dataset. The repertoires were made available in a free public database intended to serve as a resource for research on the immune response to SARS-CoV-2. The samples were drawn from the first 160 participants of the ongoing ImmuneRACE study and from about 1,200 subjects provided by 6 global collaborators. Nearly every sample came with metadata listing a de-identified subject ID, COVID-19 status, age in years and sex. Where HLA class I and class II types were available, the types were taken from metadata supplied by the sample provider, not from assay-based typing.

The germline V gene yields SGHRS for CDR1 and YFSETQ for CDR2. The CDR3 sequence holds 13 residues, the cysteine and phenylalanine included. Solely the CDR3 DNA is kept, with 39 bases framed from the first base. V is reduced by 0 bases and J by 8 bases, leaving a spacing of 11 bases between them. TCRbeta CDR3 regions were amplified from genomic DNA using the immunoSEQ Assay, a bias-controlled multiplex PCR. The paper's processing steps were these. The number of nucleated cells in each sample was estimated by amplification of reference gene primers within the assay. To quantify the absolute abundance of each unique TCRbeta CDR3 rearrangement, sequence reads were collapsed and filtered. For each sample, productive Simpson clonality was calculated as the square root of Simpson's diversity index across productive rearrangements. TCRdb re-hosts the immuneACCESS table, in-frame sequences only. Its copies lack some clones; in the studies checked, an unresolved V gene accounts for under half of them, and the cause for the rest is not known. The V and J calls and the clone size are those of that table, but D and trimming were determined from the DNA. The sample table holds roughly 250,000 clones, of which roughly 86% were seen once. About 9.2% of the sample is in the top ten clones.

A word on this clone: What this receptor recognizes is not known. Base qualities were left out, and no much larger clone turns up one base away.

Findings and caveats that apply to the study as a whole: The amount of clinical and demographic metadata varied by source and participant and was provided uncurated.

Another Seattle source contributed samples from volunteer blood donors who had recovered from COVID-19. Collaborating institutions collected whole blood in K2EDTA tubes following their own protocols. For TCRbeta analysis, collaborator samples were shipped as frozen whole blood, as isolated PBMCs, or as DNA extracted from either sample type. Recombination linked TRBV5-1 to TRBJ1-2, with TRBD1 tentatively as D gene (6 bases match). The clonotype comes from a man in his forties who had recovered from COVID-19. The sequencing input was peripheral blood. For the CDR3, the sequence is CASSLGQGKGYTF. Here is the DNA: TGCGCCAGCAGCTTGGGGCAGGGGAAGGGCTACACCTTC.